This TCR beta chain was found in a study of T-cell memory formation after mild COVID-19. Study overall: TCR clusters mostly belonged to single donors. The study's findings and limits: Second-wave clones that peaked on day 37 lacked confirmed SARS-CoV-2 specificity. Pre-infection memory already had some responding clones, implying cross-reactive memory joined. CD4/CD8 balance characterized clones contracting day 15 to 85, and CD4+ skew characterized later expanders.

Points on this clonotype: What it binds is unknown.

Deletions cut 4 bases from V and 4 bases from J, with 14 bases between. CDR3 length: 14 amino acids. One entry per CDR3 protein, called by TCRdb with MiXCR from the 5' RACE reads. The sample shows about 110,000 distinct CDR3 sequences, over 15% of them seen only once. The source of this sequence is a man aged 18 to 29 who had mild COVID-19 (a few samples of this study predate the infection). Cell type and time point are not known. The chain couples TRBV12-3 or TRBV12-4 to TRBJ2-7; D unclear. Sequencing used PBMCs or a T cell subset sorted from them (not recorded which). CDR3: CASSSFPHLYEQYF. The CDR3 DNA sequence: TGTGCCAGCAGTTCATTCCCACATTTGTACGAGCAGTACTTC.